This TCR beta chain is drawn from a study of blood T cell repertoires in COVID-19. Trimming shortened V by 5 bases and J by 1 base, and 8 bases separated the two germline ends. Germline V gene lookup returns CDR1 MNHEY and CDR2 SMNVEV (reference sequence). This CDR3 is 13 amino acids long. In the source study's methods: From reference gene primer amplification, estimates of nucleated cell counts were derived. Only in-frame clones appear in the TCRdb table, and some are missing; sequencing was by immunoSEQ multiplex PCR. V, J and clone size were drawn from that table, and D and trimming were deduced from the DNA. The data contain fewer than 90,000 clones, around nine tenths of them seen just once; the ten biggest clones take up 1.9%.

Sequencing was done on a sample of peripheral blood. The TCR comes from an elderly woman with active or convalescent COVID-19. This chain connects TRBV27 to TRBJ1-1, with D possibly matching TRBD1 (5 bases). CDR3 residues: CASSAQGNTEAFF. DNA of the CDR3: TGTGCCAGCAGTGCGCAGGGGAACACTGAAGCTTTCTTT.